The 23 T cell receptor beta chains listed next were all sequenced from one sample in a study of blood T cell repertoires in COVID-19 (dated by TCRdb to between 2020 and 2021). The method was the immunoSEQ multiplex PCR assay. TCRdb limited this immuneACCESS table to in-frame rearrangements with V and J called. A share of clones is missing; checked studies link under half to unresolved V genes, and the rest is unexplained. The sample table holds around 170,000 clones, of which roughly four fifths were seen once. The top ten constitute roughly 6.6% of the sample. The sequenced material came from peripheral blood. The receptors here all came from a woman in her 40s with acute or convalescent COVID-19.

This clone was found once. This chain uses TRBV12-2 with TRBJ2-7; TRBD1, the D gene given by the table, was not confirmed from the DNA. TRBV12-2 is noted as a pseudogene. The CDR3 extends over 18 amino acids. CDR3 loop: CASRLAVRTGHLPYEQYF. CDR3 DNA: TGTGCAAGTCGCTTAGCGGTACGGACAGGCCACCTCCCCTACGAGCAGTACTTC.

This clone was counted only a few times. The chain links TRBV6-1 to TRBJ1-6, with 11 positions matching TRBD1. Per germline, CDR1 MNHNS and CDR2 SASEGT. V lost 4 bases to trimming and J lost 10 bases; unmatched junction nucleotides: 9. The length of the CDR3 is 16 residues. CDR3 in amino acids: CASSGGTGGSRSPLHF. CDR3 bases: TGTGCCAGCAGTGGAGGGACAGGGGGATCTCGGTCACCCCTCCACTTT.

The rearrangement joins TRBV6-5 to TRBJ1-2; D might be TRBD1 (5 bases). Trimming took off 7 bases at V and 7 bases at J, with 10 bases between the two ends. The CDR3 has 11 residues. The V gene's germline CDR1 is MNHEY and CDR2 SVGAGI. Here the CDR3 reads CASTRGFGYTF. The CDR3 DNA follows: TGTGCCAGCACAAGGGGTTTTGGCTACACCTTC.

The rearrangement joins TRBV6-5 to TRBJ2-3; D perhaps matches TRBD1 (6 bases). The V and J ends lost 6 bases and 3 bases respectively, with 13 bases between them. The CDR3 has 14 amino acids. Looked up from germline, CDR1 is MNHEY and CDR2 is SVGAGI. CDR3 in DNA: TGTGCCAGCAGGCTACAGGGAGCGACAGATACGCAGTATTTT. This sequence encodes CASRLQGATDTQYF.

The chain combines TRBV30 with TRBJ1-2, with 9 bases aligning to TRBD1. In germline, CDR1 is GTSNPN, CDR2 SVGIG (reference sequence). This CDR3 is built from 14 residues. The trim removed 4 bases at V and 6 bases at J, leaving 9 bases unmatched. In DNA form, the CDR3 reads TGTGCCTGGACTAAGGACAGGGGAGGCCATGGCTACACCTTC. Translated: CAWTKDRGGHGYTF.

The CDR3 region is CATSDFGREPQHF. The CDR3 bases are TGTGCCACCAGTGATTTCGGCCGGGAGCCCCAGCATTTT. The V and J genes are TRBV24-1 and TRBJ1-5; no clear D. Trimming cost V 1 base and J 8 bases, with 8 bases left between them. The CDR3 totals 13 residues. Per the germline V gene, CDR1 is KGHDR and CDR2 is SFDVKD.

The CDR3 DNA reads TGTGCCAGCAGCTTGGTAGCGGGGAGGGGCACAGATACGCAGTATTTT. It translates to CASSLVAGRGTDTQYF. The chain carries TRBV5-6 and TRBJ2-3; 8 positions agree with TRBD2. Per the germline V gene, CDR1 is SGHDT and CDR2 is YYEEEE. The CDR3 has 16 amino acids. Germline trimming cut 0 bases from V and 1 base from J; bases unmatched to any gene: 4.

The rearrangement joins TRBV30 to TRBJ1-1; a weak D match, TRBD1 (6 bases). The CDR3 is 15 amino acids. The germline V gene encodes CDR1 GTSNPN and CDR2 SVGIG (reference sequence). Trimming pared 1 base from V and 1 base from J, leaving 13 bases between. CDR3 nucleotide sequence: TGTGCCTGGAGTGAACGGACAGCCTGGAACACTGAAGCTTTCTTT. Its protein product is CAWSERTAWNTEAFF.

In this sample, this clone turned up once. The chain recombines TRBV5-1 with TRBJ2-7, with TRBD2 matching over 8 bases. Looked up from germline, CDR1 is SGHRS and CDR2 is YFSETQ. The V segment lost 4 bases and the J segment 0 bases; nucleotides outside the gene matches: 9. This CDR3 is 16 amino acids long. This CDR3 is CASSEEAGANSYEQYF. The CDR3 nucleotides are TGCGCCAGCAGCGAAGAAGCGGGGGCAAACTCCTACGAGCAGTACTTC. Using reference TRBV5-1 and TRBJ2-7 for the parts outside the CDR3, the full variable domain is KAGVTQTPRYLIKTRGQQVTLSCSPISGHRSVSWYQQTPGQGLQFLFEYFSETQRNKGNFPGRFSGRQFSNSRSEMNVSTLELGDSALYLCASSEEAGANSYEQYFGPGTRLTVT.

This rearrangement joins TRBV28 to TRBJ1-6; 9 positions match TRBD1. The length of the CDR3 is 18 residues. The V segment lost 6 bases and the J segment 10 bases; nucleotides outside the gene matches: 19. The germline V gene encodes CDR1 MDHEN and CDR2 SYDVKM. The CDR3 region is CASSWTGAVLISVSPLHF. CDR3 DNA: TGTGCCAGCAGCTGGACAGGGGCCGTTTTAATATCGGTGTCACCCCTCCACTTT.

The chain uses TRBV27 and TRBJ2-1, with D perhaps matching TRBD2 (5 bases). The CDR3 consists of 13 residues. CDR1 is MNHEY, CDR2 SMNVEV, per germline (reference sequence). Trimming took off 8 bases at V and 9 bases at J, with 17 bases between the two ends. DNA for the CDR3: TGTGCCAGCGCCCTTACTAGTTTCCTTGAGCAGTTCTTC. Its translation: CASALTSFLEQFF.

The chain couples TRBV18 to TRBJ2-5, with unresolved D. The CDR3 consists of 14 residues. V gave up 0 bases and J gave up 2 bases, with 7 bases separating them. Germline V gene sequence: CDR1 KGHSH, CDR2 LQKENI. The CDR3: CASSPPSQQETQYF. The CDR3 coding sequence is TGTGCCAGCTCACCACCATCGCAGCAAGAGACCCAGTACTTC.

This rearrangement joins TRBV12-3 or TRBV12-4 to TRBJ2-1, with D uncertain. The V end lost 5 bases, the J end lost 3 bases, and 8 bases lay between the germline ends. This CDR3 region has 13 residues. The CDR3 sequence is CASSRLDYNEQFF. CDR3 sequence (DNA): TGTGCCAGCAGTAGACTTGACTACAATGAGCAGTTCTTC.

The chain recombines TRBV18 with TRBJ2-7, with D tentatively TRBD1 (5 bases). V was shortened by 3 bases and J by 4 bases, with 13 bases between the two germline ends. Per germline, CDR1 KGHSH and CDR2 LQKENI. The CDR3 has 14 amino acids. In DNA form, the CDR3 reads TGTGCCAGCTCACCCTCAGGGATAAGGTACGAGCAGTACTTC. The encoded protein is CASSPSGIRYEQYF.

J is TRBJ1-5 and V is TRBV6-5; 10 positions agree with TRBD1. This CDR3 has 15 residues. Unmatched junction bases numbered 9, after V lost 8 bases and J lost 5 bases. CDR1 MNHEY and CDR2 SVGAGI come from the germline V gene. CDR3: CASLTGGGIYQPQHF. As DNA, the CDR3 is TGTGCCAGCCTGACAGGGGGCGGAATCTATCAGCCCCAGCATTTT.

The chain recombines TRBV3-1 (or the pseudogene TRBV3-2) with TRBJ2-5; D remains ambiguous. The length of the CDR3 is 17 residues. Trimming shortened V by 0 bases and J by 5 bases, and 19 bases separated the two germline ends. Germline V gene lookup returns CDR1 LGHDT and CDR2 YNNKEL (reference sequence). CDR3: CASSQDRRRVPGETQYF. The CDR3 nucleotides read TGTGCCAGCAGCCAAGATAGACGCCGGGTACCCGGGGAGACCCAGTACTTC.

The V and J genes are TRBV2 and TRBJ2-7; D unclear. V gave up 5 bases and J gave up 3 bases, with 8 bases separating them. Per germline, CDR1 SNHLY and CDR2 FYNNEI. This CDR3 is built from 12 residues. The CDR3 DNA reads as TGTGCCAGCAGTAGATCCAGCTACGAGCAGTACTTC. Its protein product is CASSRSSYEQYF.

This chain connects TRBV5-1 to TRBJ1-2, with D maybe TRBD1 (6 bases). CDR1 and CDR2 from the germline V gene are SGHRS and YFSETQ. The CDR3 spans 16 residues. Trimming took off 0 bases at V and 5 bases at J, with 17 bases between the two ends. The CDR3 region has the DNA TGCGCCAGCAGCTTGGTATCCTCGACAGGCCCATATGGCTACACCTTC. Translation gives CASSLVSSTGPYGYTF.

The CDR3 nucleotides are TGCGCCAGCAGCCCAACAGACAGAGGTAAGGTGTACACTGAAGCTTTCTTT. It yields the protein CASSPTDRGKVYTEAFF. The chain couples TRBV4-1 to TRBJ1-1; tentatively, D is TRBD1 (5 bases). The germline CDR1 and CDR2 sequences are MGHRA and YSYEKL. The V gene lost 4 bases and the J gene lost 3 bases, with 21 bases spanning the gap. The CDR3 runs to 17 residues.

This chain uses TRBV2 with TRBJ1-1; D not certain. Germline V lookup: CDR1 SNHLY, CDR2 FYNNEI. V was clipped by 6 bases and J by 1 base, with 12 bases between them. The CDR3 loop spans 14 amino acids. The CDR3 reads CASSSVLKNTEAFF. The CDR3 DNA reads as TGTGCCAGCAGCTCAGTCCTCAAGAACACTGAAGCTTTCTTT.

This clone was picked up a small number of times. CDR3 DNA sequence: TGTGCCAGCAGTACCCCGACAGGATCTACCTACGAGCAGTACTTC. Protein sequence: CASSTPTGSTYEQYF. V usage is TRBV6-5 and J usage is TRBJ2-7; possible D gene TRBD1, 6 bases. Germline lookup yields CDR1 MNHEY and CDR2 SVGAGI. Trimming stripped 5 bases from V and 2 bases from J, with 16 bases between. This CDR3 region has 15 residues.

The chain employs TRBV5-4 and TRBJ1-6, with a tentative D call TRBD1 (6 bases). Germline CDR1 reads SGHNT; CDR2 reads YYREEE (reference sequence). The CDR3 extends over 13 amino acids. V was cut by 5 bases and J by 5 bases, with 8 bases left in between. The CDR3 sequence: CASRDRNNSPLHF. The DNA of the CDR3 is TGTGCCAGCAGGGACAGAAATAATTCACCCCTCCACTTT. The full variable domain, in which reference TRBV5-4 and TRBJ1-6 provide the parts outside the CDR3, is ETGVTQSPTHLIKTRGQQVTLRCSSQSGHNTVSWYQQALGQGPQFIFQYYREEENGRGNFPPRFSGLQFPNYSSELNVNALELDDSALYLCASRDRNNSPLHFGNGTRLTVT.

This clone has just a few counts. Distinct nucleotide sequences in the sample also encode this CDR3. The chain employs TRBV18 and TRBJ2-5, with TRBD2 matching 7 bases. Per germline, CDR1 KGHSH and CDR2 LQKENI. Trimming cost V 6 bases and J 4 bases; bases outside gene matches: 2. The CDR3 is 12 amino acids. The CDR3 bases are TGTGCCAGCTCGTTAGCGGGAGAGACCCAGTACTTC. Its translation: CASSLAGETQYF. Full variable domain (outside the CDR3, taken from reference TRBV18 and TRBJ2-5): NAGVMQNPRHLVRRRGQEARLRCSPMKGHSHVYWYRQLPEEGLKFMVYLQKENIIDESGMPKERFSAEFPKEGPSILRIQQVVRGDSAAYFCASSLAGETQYFGPGTRLLVL.